This T cell receptor beta chain derives from a study of blood T cell repertoires in COVID-19. Study overall: Donors in the United States, Italy and Spain gave samples during acute or convalescent COVID-19.

Germline-derived CDR1 and CDR2 are SNHLY and FYNNEI. The J segment lost 4 bases and the V segment lost 3 bases, leaving 8 bases of the junction unmatched. The CDR3 has 15 amino acids. Study processing details: Amplification of reference gene primers was used by the study to estimate nucleated cell counts. TCRdb's table, derived via immunoSEQ multiplex PCR, lists solely in-frame clones and lacks some. That table is the source of V, J and clone size, and D and trimming were worked out from the DNA. This sample has about 48,000 clones, with roughly four fifths found just once. The sample was peripheral blood. This sequence joins TRBV2 and TRBJ1-1, with 7 nucleotides matching TRBD1. This receptor was obtained from a man aged 35 to 55 with acute or convalescent COVID-19. CDR3 in amino acids: CASSETGQGVTEAFF. The DNA of the CDR3 is TGTGCCAGCAGTGAGACAGGGCAGGGAGTCACTGAAGCTTTCTTT.